This T cell receptor (beta chain) is from a study of radiotherapy plus CTLA-4 blockade in lung cancer. This table comes from immunoSEQ multiplex PCR, and its TCRdb copy is limited to in-frame clones, with some not included. The table records roughly 62,000 clones, 60% to 80% of them present only once. In germline, CDR1 is MNHNS, CDR2 SASEGT. CDR3 size: 15 residues. The junction had 12 bases not matched to a gene; V was cut back by 11 bases and J by 2 bases. Source: peripheral blood, taken from a patient treated with radiotherapy plus ipilimumab. This receptor was obtained from a human donor with non-small cell lung cancer who had a complete response to radiotherapy plus ipilimumab. The J gene is TRBJ2-1, the V gene TRBV6-1; 7 bases agree with TRBD1. CDR3 coding DNA: TGTGCCGGGTCCGAAGGGGGCTCCACCTACAATGAGCAGTTCTTC. This encodes CAGSEGGSTYNEQFF.